This entry features one T cell receptor beta chain sequence. This clone was seen ten or more times. The antigen it recognizes is unknown. The read is 3 residues too short to cover the CDR3 end, so that end is filled in from the germline J gene. Most of the CVID patients and most of the healthy controls were of Caucasian heritage. Heparinized peripheral whole blood samples of roughly 5 to 9 ml were obtained from each donor. Genomic DNA from adults with common variable immune deficiency (CVID) and from healthy adult controls was used to sequence TCRbeta CDR3 repertoires. There were approximately 22 healthy adult volunteers in the control group (roughly 12 female and 10 male), ranging in age from about 20 to 66 years, with a mean age of about 32. Diluted blood was density-centrifuged over Hypaque 1077 or Ficoll-Paque to isolate peripheral blood mononuclear cells. Genomic DNA was extracted from unsorted mononuclear cells by Qiagen column purification or by a centrifugation-based method.

These data come from a study of T cell clonality in common variable immunodeficiency (dated by TCRdb to between 2015 and 2017). For sequencing, equivalent amounts of genomic DNA were input from CVID and control samples. For every sample, a 60 bp segment covering the rearranged TCRbeta CDR3 region was amplified and then sequenced. The immunoSEQ assay, a bias-corrected multiplex PCR combined with high-throughput sequencing, was used for TCRbeta amplification. The source study handled its data this way. Each unique nucleotide sequence was treated as a clone and annotated with V, D and J genes, copy number and frequency. Sequences were labeled productive if in frame, and non-productive if out of frame or containing stop codons. As previously described, Shannon's entropy was used to calculate clonality. The predicted amino acid sequences of productive clones were used to derive the mean CDR3 Kyte-Doolittle hydropathy. The R hclust function was used to hierarchically cluster scaled V gene usage with Manhattan distance and complete linkage. Sharing of clones by CDR3 amino acid sequence was evaluated by resampling 12 repertoires per group over 100 rounds. The repertoires were searched for 65 to 80 published EBV-specific and roughly 240 published CMV-specific TCRbeta sequences. After two CVID samples that produced fewer than 10,000 sequences were dropped from the analysis, some 41 CVID repertoires remained. What TCRdb holds here is the immuneACCESS table cut down to in-frame rearrangements. Part of the clones is not present; checked against another copy, under half of the missing clones reflect an unresolved V gene, and the others are unexplained. The V and J calls and the clone size are those of that table, but D and trimming were determined from the DNA. This sample holds some 40,000 clones in total, without any singletons. The ten top clones hold about 0.73% of the sample.

A distance of 13 bases separates the germline ends of V and J, which lose 6 bases and 5 bases respectively. From a lookup of the germline V gene, CDR1 and CDR2 are SGHNT and YENEEA. The CDR3 holds 13 amino acids from the cysteine to the phenylalanine. The CDR3 was read in part: 30 bases, with the frame set at base 1. Broader findings and caveats from the paper: Although equal DNA input was used, an average of roughly 80,000 unique sequences per sample was obtained for controls, compared with some 30,000 for CVID samples. Healthy controls shared more TCRbeta clones with each other than CVID subjects shared among themselves (p < 0.0001). Patient heterogeneity within the CVID cohort put limits on correlating repertoire features with clinical complications. According to the authors, finding the cause of the higher clonality in CVID would require sequencing the repertoires of T cell subpopulations. Fewer deletions and N-nucleotide insertions were reportedly observed in CVID TCRbeta sequences, and highly modified clones with 13 or more V deletions were reportedly absent from CVID TCRbeta sequences. Increased TCRbeta clonality was found in CVID subjects compared with healthy controls (t-test p = 0.018), with the increase being most characteristic of about a third of subjects.

Sequencing used peripheral blood mononuclear cells. The sequence joins TRBV11-3 to TRBJ1-1, with a tentative D gene TRBD1 over 5 matching bases. The TCR comes from a person aged 18 to 75 in good health. The CDR3 DNA, read in part, is TGTGCCAGCAGGGGGTACGAGGGGACTGAA. Its protein is CASRGYEGTE. The complete CDR3 protein is CASRGYEGTEAFF.